The entry below gives a single T cell receptor beta chain sequence along with its context. This specimen comes from a study of blood T cell repertoires in COVID-19. At the level of the study: Samples of COVID-19 (acute and convalescent) were obtained from the United States, Italy and Spain.

Clones were sequenced by immunoSEQ multiplex PCR, and TCRdb holds only the in-frame ones, with some missing. The table has under 300,000 clones, around 82% seen once; the top ten hold about 5.7%. Per the germline V gene, CDR1 is SGHRS and CDR2 is YFSETQ. The trim removed 5 bases at V and 1 base at J, leaving 9 bases unmatched. The CDR3 length is 16 residues. The TCR comes from an elderly man with acute or convalescent COVID-19. The chain couples TRBV5-1 to TRBJ2-1, with 7 bases that match TRBD2. The sample was peripheral blood. The CDR3 is CASRPPSSGSYNEQFF. The CDR3 nucleotides read TGCGCCAGCAGGCCGCCCTCTAGCGGATCCTACAATGAGCAGTTCTTC.